This is a list of T cell receptor beta chains from one sample in a study of blood T cells in healthy people across ages. TCRdb ran MiXCR on the 5' RACE reads and lists one entry per CDR3 protein. The data contain hundreds of thousands of distinct CDR3 sequences, approximately 26% of them seen just once; the ten biggest clones take up approximately 4%. Another study also made use of these data, one on T cells of mothers and their children.

The sample was blood. Source of these receptors: a boy aged 2 to 10 in good health. Each CDR3 is given with its conserved first and last residue. The D gene is left open where the match is weak. Only some rows state a clone size, as once, few, many or a class for expanded clones.

v_call	clone_size	d_call	j_call	cdr3_aa	cdr3_nt
TRBV5-1	.	.	TRBJ1-2	CASSLDGDHAYGYTF	TGCGCCAGCAGCTTGGACGGGGACCACGCGTATGGCTACACCTTC
TRBV20-1	few	.	TRBJ1-4	CSARRSPLARTEKLFF	TGCAGTGCTAGACGTTCCCCTCTCGCCCGGACTGAAAAACTGTTTTTT
TRBV20-1	few	TRBD2	TRBJ2-1	CSALTRLAGAYNEQFF	TGCAGTGCCCTAACGAGGCTAGCGGGCGCCTACAATGAGCAGTTCTTC
TRBV29-1	many	.	TRBJ2-5	CSVPRGETQYF	TGCAGCGTTCCCAGGGGCGAGACCCAGTACTTC
TRBV10-3	.	.	TRBJ2-7	CAISSSYEQYF	TGTGCCATCAGTTCCAGCTACGAGCAGTACTTC
TRBV4-3	.	.	TRBJ2-2	CASSQDWAGRGRRTGELFF	TGCGCCAGCAGCCAAGATTGGGCGGGTAGGGGGAGACGCACCGGGGAGCTGTTTTTT
TRBV20-1	.	.	TRBJ2-1	CSAHITSFNEQFF	TGCAGTGCTCACATCACTAGCTTCAATGAGCAGTTCTTC
TRBV3-1	few	TRBD2	TRBJ2-7	CASSQGGGSPYEQYF	TGTGCCAGCAGCCAAGGAGGCGGGAGCCCCTACGAGCAGTACTTC
TRBV5-1	.	.	TRBJ2-1	CASSLDRRADHNEQFF	TGCGCCAGCAGCTTGGACAGGAGAGCGGACCACAATGAGCAGTTCTTC
TRBV5-5	few	.	TRBJ2-1	CASSLAPFLATDCNEQFF	TGTGCCAGCAGCTTGGCCCCCTTTTTAGCGACAGACTGCAATGAGCAGTTCTTC
TRBV20-1	few	.	TRBJ2-5	CSARDRQTQYF	TGCAGTGCTAGAGATCGGCAGACCCAGTACTTC
TRBV7-9	.	TRBD1	TRBJ2-1	CASSAPGTGGSGEQFF	TGTGCCAGCAGCGCCCCTGGGACAGGGGGCTCGGGTGAGCAGTTCTTC
TRBV12-5	few	TRBD1	TRBJ2-7	CASGLVQGTGGSDTTYEQYF	TGTGCTAGTGGTTTGGTACAGGGGACAGGGGGCTCCGACACCACCTACGAGCAGTACTTC
TRBV7-9	once	.	TRBJ2-7	CASSFPGAHEQYF	TGTGCCAGCAGCTTTCCGGGAGCCCACGAGCAGTACTTC
TRBV6-5	few	TRBD1	TRBJ1-1	CASRLTGLSTEAFF	TGTGCCAGCAGACTGACAGGGTTGAGCACTGAAGCTTTCTTT
TRBV10-3	.	TRBD1	TRBJ1-1	CATKRGTGDPNTEAFF	TGTGCCACGAAAAGAGGGACAGGGGACCCGAACACTGAAGCTTTCTTT
TRBV28	.	.	TRBJ2-3	CASSLSRSTDTQYF	TGTGCCAGCAGTTTATCTAGAAGCACAGATACGCAGTATTTT
TRBV7-2	.	.	TRBJ1-1	CASSPQMDTEAFF	TGTGCCAGCAGCCCTCAAATGGACACTGAAGCTTTCTTT
TRBV2	.	TRBD2	TRBJ2-5	CASSVLAGGGEQYF	TGTGCCAGCAGTGTCTTAGCGGGAGGTGGAGAGCAGTACTTC
TRBV6-1	.	.	TRBJ2-1	CASSESRGAYNEQFF	TGTGCCAGCAGTGAATCGAGGGGGGCCTACAATGAGCAGTTCTTC
TRBV25-1	few	TRBD2	TRBJ2-1	CASSLGLAGVRNEQFF	TGTGCCAGCAGCCTGGGACTAGCGGGAGTACGCAATGAGCAGTTCTTC
TRBV7-2	.	.	TRBJ1-1	CASSPYSAGNTEAFF	TGTGCCAGCAGCCCTTACAGCGCGGGGAACACTGAAGCTTTCTTT
TRBV27	.	.	TRBJ2-1	CASSGLGRSVNEQFF	TGTGCCAGCAGTGGCCTGGGTCGATCAGTCAATGAGCAGTTCTTC
TRBV14	few	.	TRBJ2-3	CASSPGLAVSDTQYF	TGTGCCAGCAGCCCCGGGCTAGCAGTGTCAGATACGCAGTATTTT
TRBV25-1	few	.	TRBJ2-5	CASSLKGRETQYF	TGTGCCAGCAGTCTTAAGGGGAGAGAGACCCAGTACTTC
TRBV11-2	.	.	TRBJ1-2	CASSLVRGSGSFYGYTF	TGTGCCAGCAGCTTAGTTAGGGGTTCGGGGTCCTTCTATGGCTACACCTTC
TRBV7-3	.	.	TRBJ1-5	CASSLAGGRTQHF	TGTGCCAGCAGCTTAGCGGGGGGGCGTACGCAGCATTTT
TRBV20-1	.	TRBD1	TRBJ1-5	CSARVRQGVQPQHF	TGCAGTGCTAGAGTGCGGCAGGGGGTTCAGCCCCAGCATTTT
TRBV7-2	few	.	TRBJ2-3	CASSSGDFSTDTQYF	TGTGCCAGCAGCTCCGGGGACTTTAGCACAGATACGCAGTATTTT
TRBV7-6	.	.	TRBJ1-2	CASSLAQGGYGYTF	TGTGCCAGCAGCTTAGCGCAGGGAGGCTATGGCTACACCTTC
TRBV12-3/TRBV12-4	few	TRBD1	TRBJ2-3	CASSLWDRVGLTDTQYF	TGTGCCAGCAGTTTATGGGACAGGGTGGGTCTCACAGATACGCAGTATTTT
TRBV11-2	.	.	TRBJ2-4	CASSLTKNIQYF	TGTGCCAGCAGTTTAACCAAAAACATTCAGTACTTC
TRBV7-9	few	.	TRBJ2-1	CASSVRPGQPRNEQFF	TGTGCCAGCAGCGTCAGACCGGGACAACCTCGCAATGAGCAGTTCTTC
TRBV5-1	few	.	TRBJ2-1	CASSLGPGLRSYNEQFF	TGCGCCAGCAGCTTGGGCCCGGGACTCCGCTCCTACAATGAGCAGTTCTTC
TRBV16	few	.	TRBJ1-2	CASSQFITNYGYTF	TGTGCCAGCAGCCAATTTATTACTAACTATGGCTACACCTTC
TRBV3-1	few	.	TRBJ2-7	CASSQDPYSSYHHEQYF	TGTGCCAGCAGCCAAGATCCCTATTCTAGCTATCATCACGAGCAGTACTTC
TRBV20-1	.	.	TRBJ2-7	CSATKQAYEQYF	TGCAGTGCCACCAAACAGGCCTACGAGCAGTACTTC
TRBV20-1	few	.	TRBJ1-1	CSAITNTEAFF	TGCAGTGCTATCACTAACACTGAAGCTTTCTTT
TRBV6-5	.	.	TRBJ2-7	CASTSLGSSYEQYF	TGTGCCAGCACTTCTCTGGGGAGCTCCTACGAGCAGTACTTC